Sequencing of this T cell receptor beta chain was carried out in a study of shared clonotypes between healthy human individuals. About the research overall: CD8 memory received one plate per donor, CD8 naive two, CD4 memory three and CD4 naive three. Study outcomes and limitations: What naive subsets generally showed was a larger estimated richness than memory subsets showed.

Several immunoSEQ plates held equal portions of the genomic DNA taken from each subset. For sorted subsets, roughly 210 ng DNA per replicate equaled approximately 32,000 T cell genomes. The method was immunoSEQ multiplex PCR; TCRdb's version includes in-frame clones alone and lacks a portion of them. This table holds about 2.1 million clones, just over 90% found once. Naive CD8 populations comprised CD45RO-negative cells positively selected for CCR7, excluding terminally differentiated effector memory CD45RA+ cells. The CDR3 is made up of 20 amino acids. Germline V CDR1 and CDR2: MDHEN, SYDVKM. J was trimmed by 4 bases and V by 3 bases; bases with no gene match: 20. This clone is a singleton in its sample. Its specificity is unknown.

Material: naive CD8+ T cells from PBMCs. The clonotype originates from a man aged 18-30 years in good health. Some clones in this sample may be carry-over from other donors' samples. The rearrangement links TRBV28 to TRBJ2-2; TRBD2 matches 7 bases. CDR3 region: CASSFQAGNGWGIFTGELFF. As DNA, the CDR3 is TGTGCCAGCAGTTTTCAAGCGGGAAACGGGTGGGGTATCTTCACCGGGGAGCTGTTTTTT.